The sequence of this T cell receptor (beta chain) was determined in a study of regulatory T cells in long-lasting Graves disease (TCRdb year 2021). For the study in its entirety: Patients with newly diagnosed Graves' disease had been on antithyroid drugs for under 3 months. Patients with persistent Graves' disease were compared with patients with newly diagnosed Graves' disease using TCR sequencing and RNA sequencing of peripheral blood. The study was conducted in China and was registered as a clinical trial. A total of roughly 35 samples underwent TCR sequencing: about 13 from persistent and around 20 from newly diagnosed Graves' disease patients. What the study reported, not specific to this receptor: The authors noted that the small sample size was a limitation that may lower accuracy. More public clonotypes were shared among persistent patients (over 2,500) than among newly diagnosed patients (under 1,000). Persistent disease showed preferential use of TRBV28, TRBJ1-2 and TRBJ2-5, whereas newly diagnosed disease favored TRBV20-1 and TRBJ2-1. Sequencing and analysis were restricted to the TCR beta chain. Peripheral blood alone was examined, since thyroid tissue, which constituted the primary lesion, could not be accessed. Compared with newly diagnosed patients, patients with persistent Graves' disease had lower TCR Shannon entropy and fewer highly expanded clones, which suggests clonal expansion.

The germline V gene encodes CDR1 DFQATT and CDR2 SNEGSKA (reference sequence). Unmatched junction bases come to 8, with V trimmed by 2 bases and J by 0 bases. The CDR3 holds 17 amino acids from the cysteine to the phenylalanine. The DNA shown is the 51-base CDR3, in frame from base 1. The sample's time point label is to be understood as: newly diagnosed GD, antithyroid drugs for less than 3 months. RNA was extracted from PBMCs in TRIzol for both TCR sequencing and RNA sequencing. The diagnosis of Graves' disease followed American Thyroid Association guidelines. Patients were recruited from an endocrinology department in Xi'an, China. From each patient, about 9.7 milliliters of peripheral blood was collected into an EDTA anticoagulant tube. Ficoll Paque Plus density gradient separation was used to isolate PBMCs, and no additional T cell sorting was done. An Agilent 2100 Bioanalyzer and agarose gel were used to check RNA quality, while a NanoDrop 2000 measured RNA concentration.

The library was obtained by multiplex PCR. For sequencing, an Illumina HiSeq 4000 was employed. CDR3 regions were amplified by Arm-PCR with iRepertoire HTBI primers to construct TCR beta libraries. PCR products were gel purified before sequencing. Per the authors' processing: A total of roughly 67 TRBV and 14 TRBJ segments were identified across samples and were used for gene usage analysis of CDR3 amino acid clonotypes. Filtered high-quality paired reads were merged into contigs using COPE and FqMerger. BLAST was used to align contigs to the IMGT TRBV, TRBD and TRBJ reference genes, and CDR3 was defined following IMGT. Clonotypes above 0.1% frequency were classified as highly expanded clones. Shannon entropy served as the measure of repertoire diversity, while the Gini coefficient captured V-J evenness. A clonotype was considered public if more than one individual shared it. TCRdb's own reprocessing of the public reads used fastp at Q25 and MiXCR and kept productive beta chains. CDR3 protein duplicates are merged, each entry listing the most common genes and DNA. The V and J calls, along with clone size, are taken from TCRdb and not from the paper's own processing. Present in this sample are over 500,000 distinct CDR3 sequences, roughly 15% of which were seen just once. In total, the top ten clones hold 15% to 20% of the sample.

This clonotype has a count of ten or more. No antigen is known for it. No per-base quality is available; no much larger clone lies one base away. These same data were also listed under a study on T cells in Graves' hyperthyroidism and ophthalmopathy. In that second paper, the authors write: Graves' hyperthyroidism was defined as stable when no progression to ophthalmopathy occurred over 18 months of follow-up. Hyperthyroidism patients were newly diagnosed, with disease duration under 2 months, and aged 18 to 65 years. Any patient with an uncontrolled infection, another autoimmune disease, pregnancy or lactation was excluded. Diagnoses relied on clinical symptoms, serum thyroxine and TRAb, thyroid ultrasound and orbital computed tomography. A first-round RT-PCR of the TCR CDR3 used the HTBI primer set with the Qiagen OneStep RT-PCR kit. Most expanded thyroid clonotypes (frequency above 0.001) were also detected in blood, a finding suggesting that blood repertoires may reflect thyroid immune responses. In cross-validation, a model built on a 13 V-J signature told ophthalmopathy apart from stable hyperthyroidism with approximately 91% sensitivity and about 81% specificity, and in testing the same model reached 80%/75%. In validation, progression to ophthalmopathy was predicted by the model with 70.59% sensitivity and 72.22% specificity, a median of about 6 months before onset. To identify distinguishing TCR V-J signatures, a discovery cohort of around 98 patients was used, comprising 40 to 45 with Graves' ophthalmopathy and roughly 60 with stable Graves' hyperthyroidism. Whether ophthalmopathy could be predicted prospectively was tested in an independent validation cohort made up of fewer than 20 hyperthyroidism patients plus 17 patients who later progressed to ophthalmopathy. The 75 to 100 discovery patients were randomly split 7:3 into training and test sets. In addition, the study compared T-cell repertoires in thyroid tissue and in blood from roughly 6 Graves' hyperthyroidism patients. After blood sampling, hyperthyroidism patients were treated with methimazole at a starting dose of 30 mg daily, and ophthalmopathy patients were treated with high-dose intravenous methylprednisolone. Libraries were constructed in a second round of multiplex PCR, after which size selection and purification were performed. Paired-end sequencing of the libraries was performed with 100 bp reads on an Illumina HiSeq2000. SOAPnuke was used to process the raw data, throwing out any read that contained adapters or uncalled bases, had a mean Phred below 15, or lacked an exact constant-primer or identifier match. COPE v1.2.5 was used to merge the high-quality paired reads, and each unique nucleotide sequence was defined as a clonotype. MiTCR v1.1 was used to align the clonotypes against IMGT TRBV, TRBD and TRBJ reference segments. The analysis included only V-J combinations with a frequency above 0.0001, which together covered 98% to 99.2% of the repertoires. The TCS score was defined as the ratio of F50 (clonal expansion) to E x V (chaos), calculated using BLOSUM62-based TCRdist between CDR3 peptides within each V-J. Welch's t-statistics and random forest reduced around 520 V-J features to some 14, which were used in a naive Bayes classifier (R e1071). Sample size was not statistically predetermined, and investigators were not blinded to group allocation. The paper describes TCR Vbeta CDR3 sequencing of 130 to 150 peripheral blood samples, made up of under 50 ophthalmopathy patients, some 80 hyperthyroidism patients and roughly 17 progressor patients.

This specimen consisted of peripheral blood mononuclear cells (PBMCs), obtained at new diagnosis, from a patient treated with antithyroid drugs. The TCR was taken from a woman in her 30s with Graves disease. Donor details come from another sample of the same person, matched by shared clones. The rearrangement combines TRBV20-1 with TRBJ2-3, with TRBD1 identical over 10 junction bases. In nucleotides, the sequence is TGCAGTGCTAGACTCAAGACGGGACAGGGGAGCACAGATACGCAGTATTTT. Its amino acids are CSARLKTGQGSTDTQYF.